Listed below are T cell receptor beta chains from one sample, sequenced in a study of CD8 T cells in Susac syndrome. MiXCR was run by TCRdb on the immunoSEQ multiplex PCR reads, yielding one entry per CDR3 protein. Of 230,000 or so distinct CDR3 sequences in the sample, about 95% were seen once. The source material was CD4+ T cells from PBMCs. All receptors derive from a human donor with multiple sclerosis. Both conserved end residues are part of each CDR3. The order of the fields is J gene, D gene, V gene, clone size, CDR3 DNA, CDR3 protein. D genes are given only for firm matches. Clone size is not always given. Where it is, it says once, few, many or a class for expanded clones.

>TRBJ1-2|NA|TRBV3-1|NA
TGTGCCAGCAGCCAAGTAGGATCATTGGGCTACACCTTC
CASSQVGSLGYTF
>TRBJ2-3|TRBD2|TRBV2|NA
TGTGCCAGCAGTGGGACTAGCGGGATCTCAGATACGCAGTATTTT
CASSGTSGISDTQYF
>TRBJ2-6|NA|TRBV2|NA
TGTGCCAGCAGTGAAGAGTGGCATGGGGCCAACGTCCTGACTTTC
CASSEEWHGANVLTF
>TRBJ1-1|NA|TRBV3-1|once
TGTGCCAGCAGCCAAGGGACACAAAAAGGTTTCTTT
CASSQGTQKGFF
>TRBJ2-7|NA|TRBV12-3/TRBV12-4|NA
TGTGCCAGCAGTTTTCGCTACGAGCAGTACTTC
CASSFRYEQYF
>TRBJ1-2|TRBD1|TRBV10-2|NA
TGCGCCAGCAGTGAGCGGACAGGTCTGGCCTATGGCTACACCTTC
CASSERTGLAYGYTF
>TRBJ1-2|NA|TRBV9|NA
TGTGCCAGCAGCGTGGACGGATACTATGGCTACACCTTC
CASSVDGYYGYTF
>TRBJ2-1|NA|TRBV9|once
TGTGCCAGCAGCCCACGGTGGGGCCAGCATGAGCAGTTCTTC
CASSPRWGQHEQFF
>TRBJ2-7|TRBD2|TRBV28|NA
TGTGCCAGCAGTTCACGGACTAGCGGGAGCACTCTCTACGAGCAGTACTTC
CASSSRTSGSTLYEQYF
>TRBJ2-7|TRBD2|TRBV3-1|NA
TGTGCCAGCAGCCTCGGGACTAGCGGGTACTCCTACGAGCAGTACTTC
CASSLGTSGYSYEQYF
>TRBJ2-1|NA|TRBV2|once
TGTGCCAGCAGTGCACGAGCGCCAGGGGCCGCGCAGTTCTTC
CASSARAPGAAQFF
>TRBJ2-7|TRBD2|TRBV6-2/TRBV6-3|NA
TGTGCCAGCAGCACTGCACTAGCGGGTGCGTCTCTGTTC
CASSTALAGASLF
>TRBJ2-2|NA|TRBV9|NA
TGTGCCAGCAGCGTAGCCGTTAGCGGCGCCGGGGAGCTGTTTTTT
CASSVAVSGAGELFF
>TRBJ1-1|TRBD1|TRBV12-5|NA
TGTGCTAGTGGTCCCCAGGGGGCAACTGAAGCTTTCTTT
CASGPQGATEAFF
>TRBJ2-3|NA|TRBV20-1|NA
TGCAGTGCTAGAGCGAGGTTTCATTTGGGGGCAGATACGCAGTATTTT
CSARARFHLGADTQYF
>TRBJ2-7|NA|TRBV15|NA
TGTGCCACCAGCAGAGAGCCCCAAGGACTGGGGGAGCAGTACTTC
CATSREPQGLGEQYF
>TRBJ1-2|NA|TRBV20-1|NA
TGCAGTGTTGAAGGGAATGGCTACACCTTC
CSVEGNGYTF
>TRBJ1-3|NA|TRBV19|NA
TGTGCCAGTACCGTGACAGGACTTGGAAACACCATATATTTT
CASTVTGLGNTIYF
>TRBJ2-5|NA|TRBV30|NA
TGTGCCTGGATGGGTCGGGAGACCCAGTACTTC
CAWMGRETQYF
>TRBJ1-6|TRBD1|TRBV9|NA
TGTGCCAGCAGCGCGACCCGAGGGACAGGGGACTCACCCCTCCACTTT
CASSATRGTGDSPLHF
>TRBJ2-7|NA|TRBV20-1|NA
TGCAGTGCTCGGGCGGGGCGAAGTTACGAGCAGTACTTC
CSARAGRSYEQYF
>TRBJ2-5|TRBD2|TRBV19|NA
TGTGCCAGTAGTTCCAGCGGGGGGGCCAGGGAGACCCAGTACTTC
CASSSSGGARETQYF
>TRBJ2-1|NA|TRBV9|NA
TGTGCCAGCAGCCCGGGGACCCTGAACAATGAGCAGTTCTTC
CASSPGTLNNEQFF
>TRBJ2-1|NA|TRBV7-2|NA
TGTGCCTCACAGGGCTACGGCGTTAATGAGCAGTTCTTC
CASQGYGVNEQFF
>TRBJ2-3|NA|TRBV5-1|NA
TGCGCCAGCAGCTCGGTCGTCACAGATACGCAGTATTTT
CASSSVVTDTQYF
>TRBJ1-1|NA|TRBV4-2|NA
TGTGCCAGCAGCCAAGATCCCGCGGGGAGGTGGGAAGCTTTCTTT
CASSQDPAGRWEAFF
>TRBJ1-5|NA|TRBV29-1|NA
TGCAGCGTTGGGGGGTATAGCAATCAGCCCCAGCATTTT
CSVGGYSNQPQHF
>TRBJ1-5|NA|TRBV20-1|NA
TGCAGTGCCGCGGCCCTCAATCAGCCCCAGCATTTT
CSAAALNQPQHF
>TRBJ2-1|NA|TRBV9|NA
TGTGCCAGCAGCGTAGGACCCCGGGAGCAGTTCTTC
CASSVGPREQFF
>TRBJ2-5|NA|TRBV29-1|NA
TGCAGCCACCTTAATCAGGGAGGAGAGACCCAGTACTTC
CSHLNQGGETQYF
>TRBJ2-7|NA|TRBV29-1|NA
TGCAGCGCCAGGGGCAGGGAGCCCGAGCAGTACTTC
CSARGREPEQYF
>TRBJ2-3|NA|TRBV23-1|NA
TGCGCCAGCAGTCATCCCCCGAGCGAGAGCACAGATACGCAGTATTTT
CASSHPPSESTDTQYF
>TRBJ2-3|NA|TRBV29-1|NA
TGCAGCGTTGGGTGGTTAGGTTCAGATACGCAGTATTTT
CSVGWLGSDTQYF
>TRBJ1-1|NA|TRBV29-1|NA
TGCAGCGTAGAAAGGGTGACGATCACTGAAGCTTTCTTT
CSVERVTITEAFF
>TRBJ1-5|NA|TRBV6-6|NA
TGTGCCAGCGCTACTAGCAATCAGCCCCAGCATTTT
CASATSNQPQHF
>TRBJ1-5|NA|TRBV9|once
TGTGCCAGCACCTTGAAACGGTGGAATCAGCCCCAGCATTTT
CASTLKRWNQPQHF
>TRBJ2-2|NA|TRBV6-2/TRBV6-3|NA
TGTGCCAGCAGTTATATGGGTGCCGGGGAGCTGTTTTTT
CASSYMGAGELFF
>TRBJ2-7|TRBD2|TRBV4-2|NA
TGTGCCAGCAGCCAGCGGGGGAACGGGAGGTACGAGCAGTACTTC
CASSQRGNGRYEQYF
>TRBJ1-2|NA|TRBV12-3/TRBV12-4|once
TGTGCCAGCAGCGGACGGAGACTTTTTGGCTACACCTTC
CASSGRRLFGYTF
>TRBJ1-6|NA|TRBV16|once
TGTGCCAGCAGCCAATCGAATAATTCACCCCTCCACTTT
CASSQSNNSPLHF
>TRBJ2-7|TRBD2|TRBV7-2|NA
TGTGCCAGCAGCTTAGCTTGGCGGGAGCTCGACGAGCAGTACTTC
CASSLAWRELDEQYF
>TRBJ2-7|NA|TRBV12-3/TRBV12-4|NA
TGTGCCAGCAGTTTAGCGAGGGGATACGAGCAGTACTTC
CASSLARGYEQYF
>TRBJ2-5|NA|TRBV3-1|NA
TGTGCCACCCGGGTCGGTCGGACCCAGTACTTC
CATRVGRTQYF
>TRBJ2-1|TRBD1|TRBV9|NA
TGTGCCAGCAGCCTGTTGGGGACAGTCTACAATGAGCAGTTCTTC
CASSLLGTVYNEQFF
>TRBJ1-4|TRBD1|TRBV29-1|NA
TGCAGCGTGCGACAGGGGAAGAAACTGTTTTTT
CSVRQGKKLFF